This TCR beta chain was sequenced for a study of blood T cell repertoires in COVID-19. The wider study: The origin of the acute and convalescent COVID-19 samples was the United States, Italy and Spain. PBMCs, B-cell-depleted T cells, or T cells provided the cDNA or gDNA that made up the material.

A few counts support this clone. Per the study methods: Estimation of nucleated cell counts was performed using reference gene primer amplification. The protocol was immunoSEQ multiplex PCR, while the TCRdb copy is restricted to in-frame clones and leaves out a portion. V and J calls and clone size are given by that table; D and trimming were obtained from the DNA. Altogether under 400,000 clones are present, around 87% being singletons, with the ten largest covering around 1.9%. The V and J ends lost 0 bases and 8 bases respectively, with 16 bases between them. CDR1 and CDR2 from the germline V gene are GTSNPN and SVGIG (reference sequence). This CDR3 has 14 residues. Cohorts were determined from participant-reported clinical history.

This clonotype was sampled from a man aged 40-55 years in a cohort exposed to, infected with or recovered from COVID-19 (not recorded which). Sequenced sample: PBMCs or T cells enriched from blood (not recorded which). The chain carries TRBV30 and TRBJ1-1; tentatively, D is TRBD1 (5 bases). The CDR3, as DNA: TGTGCCTGGAGTGTAACCAGGGCTCAGCCCGAAGCTTTCTTT. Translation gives CAWSVTRAQPEAFF. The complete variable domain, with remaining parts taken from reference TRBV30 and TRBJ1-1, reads SQTIHQWPATLVQPVGSPLSLECTVEGTSNPNLYWYRQAAGRGLQLLFYSVGIGQISSEVPQNLSASRPQDRQFILSSKKLLLSDSGFYLCAWSVTRAQPEAFFGQGTRLTVV.